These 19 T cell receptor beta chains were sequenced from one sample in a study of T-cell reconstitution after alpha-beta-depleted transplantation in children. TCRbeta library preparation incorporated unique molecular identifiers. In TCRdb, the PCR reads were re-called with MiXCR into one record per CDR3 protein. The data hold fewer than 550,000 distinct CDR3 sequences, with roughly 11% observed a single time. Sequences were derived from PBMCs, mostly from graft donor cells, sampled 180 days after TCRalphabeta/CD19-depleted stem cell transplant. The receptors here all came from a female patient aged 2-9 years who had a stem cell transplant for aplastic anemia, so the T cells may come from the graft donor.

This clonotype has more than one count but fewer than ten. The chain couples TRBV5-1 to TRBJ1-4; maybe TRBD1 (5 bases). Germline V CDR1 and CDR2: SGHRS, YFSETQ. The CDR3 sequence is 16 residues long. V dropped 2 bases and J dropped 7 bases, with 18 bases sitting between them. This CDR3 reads CASSFGDGTAAEKLFF. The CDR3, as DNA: TGCGCCAGCAGCTTCGGGGACGGGACGGCGGCTGAAAAACTGTTTTTT.

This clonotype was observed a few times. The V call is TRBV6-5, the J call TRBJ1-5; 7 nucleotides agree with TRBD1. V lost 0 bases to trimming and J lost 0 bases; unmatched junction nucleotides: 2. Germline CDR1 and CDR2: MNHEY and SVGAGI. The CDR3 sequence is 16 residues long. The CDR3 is CASSYSTGYSNQPQHF. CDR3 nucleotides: TGTGCCAGCAGTTACTCGACAGGGTATAGCAATCAGCCCCAGCATTTT.

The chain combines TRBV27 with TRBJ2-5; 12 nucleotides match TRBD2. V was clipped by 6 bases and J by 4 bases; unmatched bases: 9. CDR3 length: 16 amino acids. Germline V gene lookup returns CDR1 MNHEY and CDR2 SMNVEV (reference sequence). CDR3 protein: CASSRETSGRGETQYF. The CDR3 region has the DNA TGTGCCAGCAGCCGCGAGACTAGCGGGAGAGGAGAGACCCAGTACTTC.

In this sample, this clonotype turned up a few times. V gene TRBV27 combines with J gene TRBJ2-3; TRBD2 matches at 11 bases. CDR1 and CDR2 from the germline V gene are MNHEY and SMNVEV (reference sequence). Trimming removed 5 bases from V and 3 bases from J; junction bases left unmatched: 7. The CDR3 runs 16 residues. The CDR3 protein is CASSIPGLAVTDTQYF. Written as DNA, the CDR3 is TGTGCCAGCAGTATTCCGGGACTAGCGGTGACAGATACGCAGTATTTT.

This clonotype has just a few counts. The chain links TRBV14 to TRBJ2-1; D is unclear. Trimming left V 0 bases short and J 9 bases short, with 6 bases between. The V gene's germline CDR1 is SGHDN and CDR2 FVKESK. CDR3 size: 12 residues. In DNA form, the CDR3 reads TGTGCCAGCAGCCAAGATCCACGTGAGCAGTTCTTC. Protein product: CASSQDPREQFF.

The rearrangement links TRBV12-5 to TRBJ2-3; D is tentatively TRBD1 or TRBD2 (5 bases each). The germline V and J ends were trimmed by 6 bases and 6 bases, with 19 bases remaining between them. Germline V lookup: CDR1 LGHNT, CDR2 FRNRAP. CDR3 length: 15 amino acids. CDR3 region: CASGSPGHPTDTQYF. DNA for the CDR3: TGTGCTAGTGGATCCCCGGGGCACCCCACGGATACGCAGTATTTT.

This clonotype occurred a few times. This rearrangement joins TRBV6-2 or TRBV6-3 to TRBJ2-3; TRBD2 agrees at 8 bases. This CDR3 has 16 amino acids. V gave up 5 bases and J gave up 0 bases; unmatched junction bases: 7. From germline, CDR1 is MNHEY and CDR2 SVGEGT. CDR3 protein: CASSPSPSGSTDTQYF. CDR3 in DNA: TGTGCCAGCAGTCCTTCTCCTAGCGGGAGCACAGATACGCAGTATTTT.

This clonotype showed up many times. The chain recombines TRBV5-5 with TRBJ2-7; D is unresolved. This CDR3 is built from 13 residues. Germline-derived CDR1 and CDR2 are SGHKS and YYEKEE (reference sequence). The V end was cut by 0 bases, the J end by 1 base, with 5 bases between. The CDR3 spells CASSLGRSYEQYF. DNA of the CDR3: TGTGCCAGCAGCTTGGGCCGATCCTACGAGCAGTACTTC.

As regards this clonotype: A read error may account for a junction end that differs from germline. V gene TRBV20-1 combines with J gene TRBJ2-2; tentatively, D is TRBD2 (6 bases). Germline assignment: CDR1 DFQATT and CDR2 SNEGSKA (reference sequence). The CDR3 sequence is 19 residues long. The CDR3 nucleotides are TGCTGTGCTAGAGACGATATGACTGCGGGACGGAGTAACACCGGGGAGCTGTTTTTT. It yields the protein CCARDDMTAGRSNTGELFF.

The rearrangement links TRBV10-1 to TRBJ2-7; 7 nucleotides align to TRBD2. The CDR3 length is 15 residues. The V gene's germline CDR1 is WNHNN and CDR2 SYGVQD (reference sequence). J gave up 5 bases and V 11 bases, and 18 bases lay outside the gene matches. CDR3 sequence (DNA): TGCGCCGGGATAGCGGGCACTCCCTCCGTTAACGAGCAGTACGTC. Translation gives CAGIAGTPSVNEQYV.

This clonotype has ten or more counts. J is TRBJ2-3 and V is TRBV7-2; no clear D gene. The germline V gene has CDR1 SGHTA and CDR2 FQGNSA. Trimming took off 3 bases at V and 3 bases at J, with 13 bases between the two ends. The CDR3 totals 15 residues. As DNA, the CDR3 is TGTGCCAGCAGCTTGGTTCGCGGTTCGACAGATACGCAGTATTTT. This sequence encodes CASSLVRGSTDTQYF.

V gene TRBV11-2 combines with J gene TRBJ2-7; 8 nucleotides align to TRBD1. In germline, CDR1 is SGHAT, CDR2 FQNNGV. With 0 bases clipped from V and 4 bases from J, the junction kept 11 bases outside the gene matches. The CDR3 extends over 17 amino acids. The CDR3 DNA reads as TGTGCCAGCAGCTTAGAATCACAGGGGGTGCCCTTATACGAGCAGTACTTC. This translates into CASSLESQGVPLYEQYF. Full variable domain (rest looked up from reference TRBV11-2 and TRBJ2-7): EAGVAQSPRYKIIEKRQSVAFWCNPISGHATLYWYQQILGQGPKLLIQFQNNGVVDDSQLPKDRFSAERLKGVDSTLKIQPAKLEDSAVYLCASSLESQGVPLYEQYFGPGTRLTVT.

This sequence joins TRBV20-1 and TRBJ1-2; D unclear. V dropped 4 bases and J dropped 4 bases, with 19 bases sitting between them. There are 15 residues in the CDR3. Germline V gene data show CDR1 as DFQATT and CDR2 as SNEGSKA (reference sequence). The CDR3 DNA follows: TGCAGTGCTAACCCGGGTGGCGGCAGGAGCTATGGCTACACCTTC. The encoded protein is CSANPGGGRSYGYTF.

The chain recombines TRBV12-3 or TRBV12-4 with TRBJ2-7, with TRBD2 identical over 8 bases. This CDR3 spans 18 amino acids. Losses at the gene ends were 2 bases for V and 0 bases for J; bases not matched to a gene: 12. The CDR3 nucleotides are TGTGCCAGCAGTTTAAGCCCCTCGAGTAGCGGGGCCTCCTACGAGCAGTACTTC. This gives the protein CASSLSPSSSGASYEQYF.

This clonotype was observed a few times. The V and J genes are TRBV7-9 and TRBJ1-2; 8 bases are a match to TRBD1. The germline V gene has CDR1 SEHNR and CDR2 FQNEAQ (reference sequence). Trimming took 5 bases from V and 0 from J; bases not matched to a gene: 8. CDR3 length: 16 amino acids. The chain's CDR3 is CASSVLQGETNYGYTF. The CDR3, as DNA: TGTGCCAGCAGCGTCCTACAGGGGGAGACTAACTATGGCTACACCTTC.

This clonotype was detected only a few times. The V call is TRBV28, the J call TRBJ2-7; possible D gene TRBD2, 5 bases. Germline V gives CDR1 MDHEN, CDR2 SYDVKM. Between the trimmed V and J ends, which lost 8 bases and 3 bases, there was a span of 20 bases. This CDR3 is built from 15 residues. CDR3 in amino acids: CASQLYPEGNYEQYF. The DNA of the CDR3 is TGTGCCAGCCAGTTATACCCCGAGGGAAACTACGAGCAGTACTTC.

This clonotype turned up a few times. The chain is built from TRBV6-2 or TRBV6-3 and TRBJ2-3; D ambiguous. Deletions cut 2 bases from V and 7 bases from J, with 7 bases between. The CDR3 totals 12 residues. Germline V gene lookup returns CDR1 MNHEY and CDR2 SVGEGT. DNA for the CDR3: TGTGCCAGCAGTTACCCCGACTATACGCAGTATTTT. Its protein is CASSYPDYTQYF.

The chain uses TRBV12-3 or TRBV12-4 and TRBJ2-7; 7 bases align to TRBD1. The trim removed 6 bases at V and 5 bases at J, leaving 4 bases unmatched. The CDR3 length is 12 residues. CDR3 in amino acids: CASSRTGNEQYV. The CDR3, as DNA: TGTGCCAGCAGCCGGACAGGAAACGAGCAGTACGTC.

This CDR3 reads CASSARTIKREICEQFF. DNA of the CDR3: TGTGCCAGCTCAGCGCGAACTATAAAGCGGGAGATATGTGAGCAGTTCTTC. The V and J genes are TRBV18 and TRBJ2-1; TRBD2 agrees at 8 bases. Germline CDR1 and CDR2: KGHSH and LQKENI. The ends lost 5 bases at V and 9 bases at J; junction bases unmatched: 18. This CDR3 has 17 amino acids.